This entry lists 12 T cell receptor beta chains sequenced from one sample in a study of blood T cell repertoires in COVID-19. Profiled with immunoSEQ multiplex PCR; TCRdb holds only in-frame clones, not every one. The sample lists about 76,000 clones; around nine tenths were seen once. The sample was peripheral blood. The receptors derive from a human donor in a cohort sampled during active COVID-19.

The CDR3 loop reads CASSFTGGVLQETQYF. The CDR3 DNA follows: TGCGCCAGCAGCTTTACCGGGGGGGTACTCCAAGAGACCCAGTACTTC. The rearrangement joins TRBV5-1 to TRBJ2-5, with TRBD2 matching 8 bases. The CDR3 totals 16 residues. Germline lookup yields CDR1 SGHRS and CDR2 YFSETQ. The junction had 7 bases not matched to a gene; V was cut back by 2 bases and J by 1 base. The whole variable domain, filled in from reference TRBV5-1 and TRBJ2-5, reads KAGVTQTPRYLIKTRGQQVTLSCSPISGHRSVSWYQQTPGQGLQFLFEYFSETQRNKGNFPGRFSGRQFSNSRSEMNVSTLELGDSALYLCASSFTGGVLQETQYFGPGTRLLVL.

The chain is built from TRBV15 and TRBJ2-5; D gene ambiguous. Germline loops: CDR1 LNHNV, CDR2 YYDKDF (reference sequence). This CDR3 contains 12 residues. V gave up 3 bases and J gave up 5 bases, with 7 bases separating them. The DNA for the CDR3 is TGTGCCACCAGCAGGGGCAGCGAGACCCAGTACTTC. Translation: CATSRGSETQYF.

About this clone: The sample contains more than one DNA sequence encoding this CDR3. The chain has TRBV2 and TRBJ2-5; TRBD1 agrees at 7 bases. From germline, CDR1 is SNHLY and CDR2 FYNNEI. Losses at the gene ends were 6 bases for V and 4 bases for J; bases not matched to a gene: 5. The CDR3 extends over 13 amino acids. DNA of the CDR3: TGTGCCAGCAGGACAGGGATAGGAGAGACCCAGTACTTC. This translates into CASRTGIGETQYF. The complete variable domain, with remaining parts taken from reference TRBV2 and TRBJ2-5, reads EPEVTQTPSHQVTQMGQEVILRCVPISNHLYFYWYRQILGQKVEFLVSFYNNEISEKSEIFDDQFSVERPDGSNFTLKIRSTKLEDSAMYFCASRTGIGETQYFGPGTRLLVL.

The gene calls are TRBV7-3 and TRBJ2-3; a possible D gene is TRBD2 (6 bases). Germline CDR1 reads SGHTA; CDR2 reads FQGTGA. V shed 2 bases and J shed 1 base, with 13 bases lying between them. The CDR3 has 16 amino acids. The CDR3 here is CASSLYAGLRTDTQYF. Here the CDR3 DNA reads TGTGCCAGCAGCTTATATGCGGGGCTGCGCACAGATACGCAGTATTTT. Combining the CDR3 with reference TRBV7-3 and TRBJ2-3 gives the whole variable domain GAGVSQTPSNKVTEKGKYVELRCDPISGHTALYWYRQSLGQGPEFLIYFQGTGAADDSGLPNDRFFAVRPEGSVSTLKIQRTERGDSAVYLCASSLYAGLRTDTQYFGPGTRLTVL.

In its sample, this clone was seen once. The V and J genes are TRBV7-8 and TRBJ1-4; 9 nucleotides line up with TRBD1. Germline V lookup: CDR1 SGHVS, CDR2 FQNEAQ. Trimming removed 5 bases from V and 8 bases from J; junction bases left unmatched: 9. CDR3 length: 15 amino acids. The CDR3 is CASSPDRDRDEKLFF. The CDR3 DNA follows: TGTGCCAGCAGCCCGGACCGGGACAGGGACGAAAAACTGTTTTTT.

This clone was detected a few times. CDR3 nucleotides: TGTGCCAGCCGCGCCTTCTATGGCTACACCTTC. Amino acid sequence: CASRAFYGYTF. The rearrangement joins TRBV5-6 to TRBJ1-2; the D is unclear. Germline V gene sequence: CDR1 SGHDT, CDR2 YYEEEE. The length of the CDR3 is 11 residues. V was trimmed by 7 bases and J by 4 bases, leaving 8 bases between them.

The chain links TRBV3-1 (or the pseudogene TRBV3-2) to TRBJ2-4; D possibly corresponds to TRBD2 (6 bases). The ends were cut back, 4 bases at V and 8 bases at J, with 9 bases in the middle. The germline gives CDR1 LGHDT, CDR2 YNNKEL (reference sequence). The CDR3 consists of 12 residues. CDR3 amino acids: CASSPAGYIQYF. The DNA of the CDR3 is TGTGCCAGCAGCCCCGCGGGATACATTCAGTACTTC.

V is TRBV6-2 or TRBV6-3 and J is TRBJ1-1; D uncertain. Germline V gives CDR1 MNHEY, CDR2 SVGEGT. V was clipped by 5 bases and J by 4 bases, with 11 bases between them. The CDR3 sequence is 13 residues long. CDR3 coding DNA: TGTGCCAGCAGTATCCAGGCAGCCACTGAAGCTTTCTTT. Amino acids: CASSIQAATEAFF.

V is TRBV27 and J is TRBJ2-3; 8 nucleotides agree with TRBD1. The CDR3 has 17 amino acids. V dropped 0 bases and J dropped 6; count of bases not matched to a gene: 11. Germline values: CDR1 MNHEY, CDR2 SMNVEV (reference sequence). CDR3 protein: CASSLSMAAGGLDTQYF. The CDR3 DNA follows: TGTGCCAGCAGTTTATCTATGGCGGCAGGGGGCTTGGATACGCAGTATTTT.

The chain couples TRBV7-2 to TRBJ2-1; D unclear. Trimming left V 1 base short and J 4 bases short, with 8 bases between. The CDR3 is 14 amino acids. In germline, CDR1 is SGHTA, CDR2 FQGNSA. The CDR3 DNA is TGTGCCAGCAGCTTAGTTGACGGGTACAATGAGCAGTTCTTC. Its translation is CASSLVDGYNEQFF.

The chain has TRBV9 and TRBJ2-5; 8 nucleotides agree with TRBD2. CDR1 is SGDLS and CDR2 is YYNGEE in the germline V gene. V was clipped by 0 bases and J by 5 bases; unmatched bases: 9. This CDR3 contains 16 residues. The CDR3 loop is CASSVAAGGSSETQYF. In nucleotides, the CDR3 is TGTGCCAGCAGCGTAGCTGCGGGGGGCTCCAGCGAGACCCAGTACTTC.

The rearrangement links TRBV18 to TRBJ1-2, with TRBD1 identical over 7 bases. J was trimmed by 8 bases and V by 1 base; bases with no gene match: 7. This CDR3 is 14 amino acids long. The germline CDR1 and CDR2 sequences are KGHSH and LQKENI. CDR3 sequence (DNA): TGTGCCAGCTCACCACGGGAAGGGGGCAGGGGCTACACCTTC. This translates into CASSPREGGRGYTF.